The next 8 T cell receptor beta chains were all read from a single sample in a study of T cell repertoires in ileal Crohn's disease. Measured with immunoSEQ multiplex PCR; TCRdb has only the in-frame clones, and not every one. The sample lists roughly 16,000 clones, about 92% occurring once. Time point here: inflamed ileum from the surgical specimen. The sample taken for sequencing was ileal tissue. The source is an adult with Crohn's disease.

The rearrangement joins TRBV9 to TRBJ1-3; maybe TRBD1 (5 bases). Trimming cost V 7 bases and J 0 bases, with 14 bases left between them. The CDR3 is 15 residues long. Germline CDR1 reads SGDLS; CDR2 reads YYNGEE. CDR3 residues: CASGGTPSSGNTIYF. CDR3 in DNA: TGTGCCAGCGGGGGAACACCCTCCTCTGGAAACACCATATATTTT.

This clone was picked up one time. V and J are TRBV6-5 and TRBJ2-1, with 9 bases fitting TRBD1. V lost 6 bases, J lost 0 bases, and 0 bases stayed unmatched. CDR3 length equals 14 residues. Germline V gene lookup returns CDR1 MNHEY and CDR2 SVGAGI. The DNA of the CDR3 is TGTGCCAGCAGGGGACAGGGCTCCTACAATGAGCAGTTCTTC. Amino acids: CASRGQGSYNEQFF.

By its share, this clone is medium-sized (0.01 to 0.1%). This rearrangement joins TRBV10-2 to TRBJ2-7; no definite D call. Germline lookup yields CDR1 WSHSY and CDR2 SAAADI. CDR3 length: 13 amino acids. Trimming removed 10 bases from V and 1 base from J, with 14 bases in between. The CDR3 bases are TGCGCCACCAGCCCGGACGAGTCCTACGAGCAGTACTTC. Amino acid sequence: CATSPDESYEQYF.

In this sample, this clone is large. The chain combines TRBV7-6 with TRBJ1-6, with 9 bases identical to TRBD1. J was trimmed by 10 bases and V by 4 bases; bases with no gene match: 14. This CDR3 comprises 17 residues. Germline-derived CDR1 and CDR2 are SGHVS and FNYEAQ. This CDR3 is CASSWSPEQGASSPLHF. CDR3 bases: TGTGCCAGCAGCTGGAGTCCTGAACAGGGGGCAAGCTCACCCCTCCACTTT.

V gene TRBV5-1 combines with J gene TRBJ2-2; no reliable D call. The CDR3 totals 10 residues. Germline V gene data show CDR1 as SGHRS and CDR2 as YFSETQ. V lost 5 bases and J lost 8, with 4 bases in between. Here the CDR3 DNA reads TGCGCCAGCAGAGGGGGGGAGCTGTTTTTT. Encoded protein: CASRGGELFF.

The chain carries TRBV2 and TRBJ2-4; TRBD2 might be the D (5 bases). The germline V gene has CDR1 SNHLY and CDR2 FYNNEI. This CDR3 contains 12 residues. V lost 8 bases and J 3 bases, leaving 8 bases between the germline ends. The CDR3 DNA reads as TGTGCCAGCGGACTGAGCAAAAACATTCAGTACTTC. Encoded protein: CASGLSKNIQYF. The full variable domain, rest sourced from reference TRBV2 and TRBJ2-4, is EPEVTQTPSHQVTQMGQEVILRCVPISNHLYFYWYRQILGQKVEFLVSFYNNEISEKSEIFDDQFSVERPDGSNFTLKIRSTKLEDSAMYFCASGLSKNIQYFGAGTRLSVL.

The CDR3 spells CASSTILAGYNEQFF. The CDR3 DNA follows: TGTGCCAGCAGCACGATACTAGCGGGGTACAATGAGCAGTTCTTC. The rearrangement links TRBV7-3 to TRBJ2-1; 10 bases are shared with TRBD2. With V trimmed by 5 bases and J by 4 bases, 5 bases remained unmatched. The CDR3 has 15 residues. Germline CDR1 is SGHTA and CDR2 is FQGTGA.

The CDR3 here is CASSLDWGGYTF. In nucleotides, the CDR3 is TGTGCCAGCAGCTTAGACTGGGGGGGCTACACCTTC. This chain joins TRBV7-2 and TRBJ1-2; D perhaps matches TRBD1 (5 bases). This CDR3 has 12 residues. Trimming took off 1 base at V and 8 bases at J, with 8 bases between the two ends. The V gene's germline CDR1 is SGHTA and CDR2 FQGNSA.